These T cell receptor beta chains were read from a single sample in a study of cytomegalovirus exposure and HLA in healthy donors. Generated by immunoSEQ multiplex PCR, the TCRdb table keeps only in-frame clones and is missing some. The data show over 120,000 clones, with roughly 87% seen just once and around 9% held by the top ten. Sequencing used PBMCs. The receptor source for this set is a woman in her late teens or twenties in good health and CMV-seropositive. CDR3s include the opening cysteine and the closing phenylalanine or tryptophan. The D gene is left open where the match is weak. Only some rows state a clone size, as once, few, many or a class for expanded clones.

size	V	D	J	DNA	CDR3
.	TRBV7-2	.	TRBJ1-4	TGTGCCAGCAGGCAGCTGGGGGGGTTAACTAATGAAAAACTGTTTTTT	CASRQLGGLTNEKLFF
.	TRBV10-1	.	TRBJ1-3	TGCGCCAGCAGTGAGTTTACAAACGGAAACACCATATATTTT	CASSEFTNGNTIYF
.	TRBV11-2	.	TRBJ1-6	TGTGCCAGCAGCTTAGGCCGGGTAGCTGGTAATTCACCCCTCCACTTT	CASSLGRVAGNSPLHF
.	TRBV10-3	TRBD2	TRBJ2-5	TGTGCCATCAGGGGGGGAAACGGGACTAGCGGGGAGAAGACCCAGTACTTC	CAIRGGNGTSGEKTQYF
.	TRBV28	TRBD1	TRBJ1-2	TGTGCCAGCAGTTCGACAGGGAATGGCTACACCTTC	CASSSTGNGYTF
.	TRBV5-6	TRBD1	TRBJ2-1	TGTGCCAGCATTCTCCACGGCCCTGGACAGGGGTGGAGTGGCAAGTTCTTC	CASILHGPGQGWSGKFF
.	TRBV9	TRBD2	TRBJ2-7	TGTGCCAGCAGCCGTAGCGGGGGGGACTACGAGCAGTACTTC	CASSRSGGDYEQYF
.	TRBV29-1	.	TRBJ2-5	TGCAGCGTTGATCTACAGGGCTTTGTAACCCAGTACTTC	CSVDLQGFVTQYF
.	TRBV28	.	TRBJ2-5	TGTGCCAGCAGAGGGGGGGCAGCTAACCAAGAGACCCAGTACTTC	CASRGGAANQETQYF
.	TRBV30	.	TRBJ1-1	TGTGCCTGGAGTGTACGGGGGGGAGTAAGAACTGAAGCTTTCTTT	CAWSVRGGVRTEAFF
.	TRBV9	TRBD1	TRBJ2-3	TGTGCCAGCAACCGAGGGGGCCGAGGCACAGATACGCAGTATTTT	CASNRGGRGTDTQYF
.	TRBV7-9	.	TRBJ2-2	TGTGCCAGCAGCTTACTAGGGGTTAAGGGCACCGGGGAGCTGTTTTTT	CASSLLGVKGTGELFF
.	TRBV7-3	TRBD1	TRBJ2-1	TGTGCCAGCAGCCCACGGGACAGCTCCTACAATGAGCAGTTCTTC	CASSPRDSSYNEQFF
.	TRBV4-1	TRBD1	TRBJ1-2	TGCGCCAGCAGCCAAGCGACAGGGGATGGCTACACCTTC	CASSQATGDGYTF
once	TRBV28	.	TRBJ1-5	TGTGCCAGCAGTTTATCCCTGGCTGATCAGCCCCAGCATTTT	CASSLSLADQPQHF
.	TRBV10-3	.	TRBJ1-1	TGTGCCATCAGTGAGATCCTCAACACTGAAGCTTTCTTT	CAISEILNTEAFF
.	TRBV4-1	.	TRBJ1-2	TGCGCCAGCAGCCAAGAGGGGGGGCTAAGTGGCTACACCTTC	CASSQEGGLSGYTF
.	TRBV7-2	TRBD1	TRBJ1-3	TGTGCCAGCAGCTTAATCGGGACAGGGGGCTTATCTGGAAACACCATATATTTT	CASSLIGTGGLSGNTIYF
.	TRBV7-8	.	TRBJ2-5	TGTGCCAGCAGCGTTTACGGGGGAGAAGAGACCCAGTACTTC	CASSVYGGEETQYF